Shown below are 14 T cell receptor beta chains from a single sample sequenced in a study of blood T cells in healthy people across ages (dated by TCRdb to between 2014 and 2016). Library preparation was by 5' RACE. Sequencing relied on an Illumina HiSeq 2500. A second PCR of about 6 to 11 cycles was performed with a sample-barcoded 5' primer and a J-beta primer mix. TCRdb reran the public reads through fastp at Q25 and MiXCR, keeping productive beta chains. Each CDR3 protein appears once, grouped with its most common genes and DNA. The sample contains around 940,000 distinct CDR3 sequences, roughly 51% of them found a single time. Clones ranked in the top ten supply about 20% of the sample. Input material: blood. These receptors all stem from an older woman in good health.

The chain uses TRBV7-2 and TRBJ1-5; possible D gene TRBD1, 6 bases. Trimming stripped 5 bases from V and 9 bases from J, with 14 bases between. CDR1 is SGHTA, CDR2 FQGNSA, per germline. This CDR3 is built from 13 residues. The CDR3 sequence is CASSGGDMRPQHF. The CDR3 DNA is TGTGCCAGCAGCGGGGGGGACATGAGGCCCCAGCATTTT. Full variable domain (outside the CDR3, taken from reference TRBV7-2 and TRBJ1-5): GAGVSQSPSNKVTEKGKDVELRCDPISGHTALYWYRQSLGQGLEFLIYFQGNSAPDKSGLPSDRFSAERTGGSVSTLTIQRTQQEDSAVYLCASSGGDMRPQHFGDGTRLSIL.

The chain has TRBV4-2 and TRBJ2-7; D possibly uses TRBD1 or TRBD2 (5 bases each). CDR1 is LGHNA, CDR2 YNFKEQ, per germline. V was cut by 1 base and J by 2 bases, with 15 bases left in between. The CDR3 has 16 residues. CDR3 bases: TGTGCCAGCAGCCAAGTCCCCGGGACCAACCCCTACGAGCAGTACTTC. It codes for CASSQVPGTNPYEQYF.

The CDR3 reads CASSSHAGTGVGYTF. CDR3 coding DNA: TGTGCCAGCAGTTCCCACGCCGGGACAGGGGTTGGCTACACCTTC. J is TRBJ1-2 and V is TRBV27, with 10 nucleotides matching TRBD1. This CDR3 comprises 15 residues. V shed 4 bases and J 7 bases; nucleotides not matched to a gene: 9. Germline V lookup: CDR1 MNHEY, CDR2 SMNVEV (reference sequence).

About this clonotype: A read error may produce the germline difference seen at one junction end. The chain combines TRBV20-1 with TRBJ2-5, with 10 positions matching TRBD2. CDR3 length equals 17 residues. Germline values: CDR1 DFQATT, CDR2 SNEGSKA (reference sequence). DNA for the CDR3: TGCAGTGCTAGAGTAGCGGGAGGTGGGGGGTACCAAGAGACCCTGTACTTC. It translates to CSARVAGGGGYQETLYF.

This clonotype occurred a few times. The chain has TRBV29-1 and TRBJ2-3; TRBD2 matches 7 bases. Germline V gives CDR1 SQVTM, CDR2 ANQGSEA. V lost 5 bases, J lost 5 bases, and 19 bases stayed unmatched. This CDR3 has 17 amino acids. The CDR3 DNA reads as TGCAGCGTTTCCCGATCAGGTCGCGGGAGCTATAAAGATACGCAGTATTTT. Amino acid sequence: CSVSRSGRGSYKDTQYF.

CDR3 sequence (DNA): TGCGCCAGCAGCCAAGTGGGGCGGGTTTCCTCTGGGGCCAACGTCCTGACTTTC. This encodes CASSQVGRVSSGANVLTF. This chain joins TRBV4-1 and TRBJ2-6; D is tentatively TRBD1 or TRBD2 (5 bases each). The CDR3 loop spans 18 amino acids. Per the germline V gene, CDR1 is MGHRA and CDR2 is YSYEKL. Trimming removed 1 base from V and 0 bases from J, with 13 bases in between.

The V gene is TRBV2, the J gene TRBJ2-7, with TRBD2 matching 10 bases. CDR1 is SNHLY and CDR2 is FYNNEI in the germline V gene. The junction had 10 bases not matched to a gene; V was cut back by 10 bases and J by 7 bases. This CDR3 spans 13 amino acids. CDR3 amino acids: CAITSGNRREQYF. The DNA for the CDR3 is TGTGCCATCACTAGCGGGAACCGAAGGGAGCAGTACTTC.

V is TRBV15 and J is TRBJ2-6; D ambiguous. CDR1 is LNHNV and CDR2 is YYDKDF in the germline V gene (reference sequence). With 3 bases removed from V and 3 bases from J, the gap between germline ends came to 9 bases. The CDR3 spans 15 residues. The chain's CDR3 is CATSRRTVGANVLTF. Written as DNA, the CDR3 is TGTGCCACCAGCAGGAGGACCGTTGGGGCCAACGTCCTGACTTTC.

The chain links TRBV29-1 to TRBJ1-1; 7 bases match TRBD1. CDR3 length: 13 amino acids. Germline V gene lookup returns CDR1 SQVTM and CDR2 ANQGSEA. The CDR3 DNA follows: TGCAGTGGTTGGACAGGTTTGAACACTGAAGCTTTCTTT. Its translation is CSGWTGLNTEAFF.

This clonotype was observed a few times. The chain couples TRBV20-1 to TRBJ1-2, with TRBD1 matching 8 bases. The CDR3 is 12 residues long. V gave up 4 bases and J gave up 8 bases; unmatched junction bases: 6. CDR1 and CDR2 from the germline V gene are DFQATT and SNEGSKA (reference sequence). This CDR3 reads CSAKYDRGGYTF. The CDR3, as DNA: TGCAGTGCTAAGTACGACAGGGGCGGCTACACCTTC.

The chain combines TRBV5-1 with TRBJ2-3, with D possibly TRBD1 on 6 matching bases. CDR3 length equals 14 residues. Germline V gene lookup returns CDR1 SGHRS and CDR2 YFSETQ. The V gene lost 2 bases and the J gene lost 6 bases, with 13 bases spanning the gap. CDR3 region: CASSFRQAYDTQYF. The DNA for the CDR3 is TGCGCCAGCAGCTTTCGACAGGCTTACGATACGCAGTATTTT.

This clonotype was counted at least ten times. The chain couples TRBV12-3 or TRBV12-4 to TRBJ2-5, with D hard to call. The DNA end is a closer match to TRBJ2-7, so the J assignment may be wrong. The CDR3 consists of 10 residues. This CDR3 is CASSLGEQYF. The CDR3 DNA reads as TGTGCCAGCAGTTTAGGCGAGCAGTACTTC.

This clonotype was seen a few times. V and J are TRBV9 and TRBJ1-2; 8 bases line up with TRBD1. The CDR3 runs to 15 residues. Germline assignment: CDR1 SGDLS and CDR2 YYNGEE. With 0 bases clipped from V and 5 bases from J, the junction kept 6 bases outside the gene matches. CDR3 bases: TGTGCCAGCAGCGTAGATCCCGGGACAGGATATGGCTACACCTTC. This translates into CASSVDPGTGYGYTF.

The chain joins TRBV11-2 to TRBJ2-1; tentative D call: TRBD2 (6 bases). Deletions cut 5 bases from V and 0 bases from J, with 11 bases between. This CDR3 comprises 15 residues. Germline-derived CDR1 and CDR2 are SGHAT and FQNNGV. In DNA form, the CDR3 reads TGTGCCAGCAGCCTGCGACTAGTCTCCTACAATGAGCAGTTCTTC. Residues: CASSLRLVSYNEQFF.